Detailed here is one T cell receptor (beta chain). Its cognate antigen is unknown. Construction of TCR beta libraries was performed using quantitative 5'-RACE with molecular barcodes. Each CDR3 protein gets one entry after TCRdb re-called the 5' RACE reads with MiXCR. Among around 220,000 distinct CDR3 sequences listed, roughly a tenth were seen once. The sample originates from a study of CD8 T cells in ankylosing spondylitis. Points from the study as a whole: According to the report, clones linked to the disease were significantly enriched in matched synovial fluid samples taken from ankylosing spondylitis patients.

This CDR3 has 16 amino acids. Per germline, CDR1 MNHEY and CDR2 SMNVEV (reference sequence). J was trimmed by 7 bases and V by 2 bases; bases with no gene match: 8. The sequencing sample was made of blood, either unsorted or a sorted T cell fraction (not recorded which). This TCR was sampled from a male donor with ankylosing spondylitis or in good health (not recorded which). The rearrangement links TRBV27 to TRBJ2-3; 11 nucleotides agree with TRBD2. The CDR3 coding sequence is TGTGCCAGCAGTTTACGCCTAGCGGGGGGCGGGTATACGCAGTATTTT. It translates to CASSLRLAGGGYTQYF.